This T cell receptor (beta chain) was documented in a study of regulatory T cells in long-lasting Graves disease. CDR3 length: 15 residues. With V trimmed by 5 bases and J by 4 bases, 7 bases remained unmatched. Comments on this clonotype: Its antigen is as yet unknown. A far larger clone is only one base removed, so a read error is likely.

Assembly of TCR beta libraries relied on iRepertoire HTBI primers together with Arm-PCR of CDR3 regions. Methods used by the authors: Samples collectively showed 62 TRBV and more than 11 TRBJ segments. TCRdb analysed the multiplex PCR reads with MiXCR anew, one entry per CDR3 protein. These V and J calls are TCRdb output, not the study's own analysis. Of about 210,000 distinct CDR3 sequences listed, roughly 19% are singletons. Whole-study results and caveats: Patients with persistent disease showed a bias toward TRBV28, TRBJ1-2 and TRBJ2-5.

Time point specified: newly diagnosed GD, antithyroid drugs for less than 3 months. TCR sequences were obtained from RNA taken from PBMCs. This same sample was also taken into another study, of T cells in Graves' hyperthyroidism and ophthalmopathy. Per that paper: In the first-round RT-PCR of the TCR CDR3, the HTBI primer set was used.

This TCR was recovered from a woman in her 30s with Graves disease. J is TRBJ2-3 and V is TRBV12-3 or TRBV12-4; 9 nucleotides align to TRBD2. The sample in question was peripheral blood mononuclear cells (PBMCs), obtained at new diagnosis, from a patient treated with antithyroid drugs. CDR3 amino acids: CASSTGTSPADTQYF. The CDR3 nucleotides are TGTGCCAGCAGTACCGGGACTAGCCCAGCAGATACGCAGTATTTT.